This is a list of T cell receptor beta chains from one sample in a study of immune cell composition in non-small cell lung cancer. Profiling relied on immunoSEQ multiplex PCR, and the TCRdb table lists in-frame clones only, not all of them. The sample lists approximately 1,000 clones, over 65% seen once, with more than 60% in the top ten. Specimen: lung tumor tissue. Receptors were obtained from a human donor with non-small cell lung cancer. Both conserved end residues are part of each CDR3. The order of the fields is CDR3 DNA, CDR3 protein, D gene, V gene, J gene, clone size. D genes are given only for firm matches. Where a row states a size, it is once, few, many or the class of an expanded clone; other rows omit it.

cdr3_nt: TGCGCCAGCAGCTTGGGGGGGGGATCCAATCAGCCCCAGCATTTT
cdr3_aa: CASSLGGGSNQPQHF
d_call: .
v_call: TRBV5-1
j_call: TRBJ1-5
clone_size: .

cdr3_nt: TGCGCCAGCAGTCTCCTAGCGTCAACCTACAATGAGCAGTTCTTC
cdr3_aa: CASSLLASTYNEQFF
d_call: .
v_call: TRBV4-1
j_call: TRBJ2-1
clone_size: .

cdr3_nt: TGTGCCAGCAGTGAACTGGAGGGGCGGAATGAAAAACTGTTTTTT
cdr3_aa: CASSELEGRNEKLFF
d_call: .
v_call: TRBV6-1
j_call: TRBJ1-4
clone_size: large

cdr3_nt: TGTGCCAGCAGCTGGGGGACTACCCGCCTAGCTACGCAGTATTTT
cdr3_aa: CASSWGTTRLATQYF
d_call: TRBD2
v_call: TRBV11-2
j_call: TRBJ2-3
clone_size: .

cdr3_nt: TGTGCCATCAGTCCCGGGAGGGGTAGCGGGGGGGTATCAGGATATGAGCAGTTCTTC
cdr3_aa: CAISPGRGSGGVSGYEQFF
d_call: TRBD2
v_call: TRBV10-3
j_call: TRBJ2-1
clone_size: .

cdr3_nt: TGTGCCAGCAGTTACTCGACAGGGAACACTGAAGCTTTCTTT
cdr3_aa: CASSYSTGNTEAFF
d_call: .
v_call: TRBV6-5
j_call: TRBJ1-1
clone_size: few

cdr3_nt: TGCAGCGTTCGGACAGGGAGGGGCACCGGGGAGCTGTTTTTT
cdr3_aa: CSVRTGRGTGELFF
d_call: .
v_call: TRBV29-1
j_call: TRBJ2-2
clone_size: .

cdr3_nt: TGTGCCAGCTCACCAATGGCGAACACTGAAGCTTTCTTT
cdr3_aa: CASSPMANTEAFF
d_call: .
v_call: TRBV18
j_call: TRBJ1-1
clone_size: .

cdr3_nt: TGTGCCAGCAGCTTAAAGGCAGGGGCCCCCTACGAGCAGTACTTC
cdr3_aa: CASSLKAGAPYEQYF
d_call: .
v_call: TRBV7-2
j_call: TRBJ2-7
clone_size: .

cdr3_nt: TGTGCCAGCAGTTACCCAGGGGGGGAGACCCAGTACTTC
cdr3_aa: CASSYPGGETQYF
d_call: .
v_call: TRBV11-1
j_call: TRBJ2-5
clone_size: .

cdr3_nt: TGTGCCAGCAGCTTAGGGTCAGGGTACAATGAGCAGTTCTTC
cdr3_aa: CASSLGSGYNEQFF
d_call: .
v_call: TRBV7-2
j_call: TRBJ2-1
clone_size: few

cdr3_nt: TGTGCCAGCAGCAGGGACAGCGTAGACAACTATGGCTACACCTTC
cdr3_aa: CASSRDSVDNYGYTF
d_call: TRBD1
v_call: TRBV6-4
j_call: TRBJ1-2
clone_size: .

cdr3_nt: TGCGCCAGCAGAACCGGGACAGGGGCCCGCCGCCATTCACCCCTCCACTTT
cdr3_aa: CASRTGTGARRHSPLHF
d_call: TRBD1
v_call: TRBV5-1
j_call: TRBJ1-6
clone_size: few

cdr3_nt: TGCGCCAGCAGCCAAGGGGGCAGGGAAAATCAGCCCCAGCATTTT
cdr3_aa: CASSQGGRENQPQHF
d_call: .
v_call: TRBV4-3
j_call: TRBJ1-5
clone_size: .

cdr3_nt: TGTGCCAGCAGTTACAATACTTTCTACGAGCAGTACTTC
cdr3_aa: CASSYNTFYEQYF
d_call: .
v_call: TRBV6-5
j_call: TRBJ2-7
clone_size: .

cdr3_nt: TGCAGCGTTGGGGGAGGCGAAGCTTTCTTT
cdr3_aa: CSVGGGEAFF
d_call: .
v_call: TRBV29-1
j_call: TRBJ1-1
clone_size: few

cdr3_nt: TGTGCCAGCAGCTTAGGGCGGACTAGCGGCTACGAGCAGTACTTC
cdr3_aa: CASSLGRTSGYEQYF
d_call: TRBD2
v_call: TRBV7-2
j_call: TRBJ2-7
clone_size: .

cdr3_nt: TGTGCCAGCTCAGACACAGGGCAATACTATGGCTACACCTTC
cdr3_aa: CASSDTGQYYGYTF
d_call: .
v_call: TRBV18
j_call: TRBJ1-2
clone_size: .

cdr3_nt: TGCGCCAGCAGCGGGGACAGGAGAAGCACAGATACGCAGTATTTT
cdr3_aa: CASSGDRRSTDTQYF
d_call: TRBD1
v_call: TRBV5-1
j_call: TRBJ2-3
clone_size: .

cdr3_nt: TGTGCCAGCAGCTTAGGACACGGTGAGCAGTTCTTC
cdr3_aa: CASSLGHGEQFF
d_call: .
v_call: TRBV7-2
j_call: TRBJ2-1
clone_size: .

cdr3_nt: TGTGCCAGCAGCCCCCGGGGAGGGAGGGGCTACACCTTC
cdr3_aa: CASSPRGGRGYTF
d_call: .
v_call: TRBV28
j_call: TRBJ1-2
clone_size: .

cdr3_nt: TGTGCCAGCAGCCCCCGACCTGAACGGGGATCCTGGTTGGGCTACACCTTC
cdr3_aa: CASSPRPERGSWLGYTF
d_call: .
v_call: TRBV5-6
j_call: TRBJ1-2
clone_size: few

cdr3_nt: TGTGCCAGCGGGGCAGATAGCAATCAGCCCCAGCATTTT
cdr3_aa: CASGADSNQPQHF
d_call: .
v_call: TRBV6-9
j_call: TRBJ1-5
clone_size: .

cdr3_nt: TGTGCCAGCTCGGCTGGACAGGGGTTCTCTGGAAACACCATATATTTT
cdr3_aa: CASSAGQGFSGNTIYF
d_call: TRBD1
v_call: TRBV18
j_call: TRBJ1-3
clone_size: .

cdr3_nt: TGTGCCTCGAGGACTGGAGCAGAGACCCAGTACTTC
cdr3_aa: CASRTGAETQYF
d_call: .
v_call: TRBV19
j_call: TRBJ2-5
clone_size: few

cdr3_nt: TGTGCTAGTGGTTTGCAGGGGTACTATGGCTACACCTTC
cdr3_aa: CASGLQGYYGYTF
d_call: .
v_call: TRBV12-5
j_call: TRBJ1-2
clone_size: .

cdr3_nt: TGTGCCCGCGGGACAGTCTCCTACAATGAGCAGTTCTTC
cdr3_aa: CARGTVSYNEQFF
d_call: .
v_call: TRBV30
j_call: TRBJ2-1
clone_size: .

cdr3_nt: TGTGCCATCAGTGAGGCGGGCTACGAGCAGTACTTC
cdr3_aa: CAISEAGYEQYF
d_call: .
v_call: TRBV10-3
j_call: TRBJ2-7
clone_size: .